A single sample is the source of the 8 T cell receptor beta chains below, sequenced in a study of blood T cell repertoires in COVID-19. Data came from immunoSEQ multiplex PCR; TCRdb stores just in-frame clones and leaves some out. This table holds fewer than 200,000 clones, 82% found once. Specimen: peripheral blood. All receptors come from a woman in her sixties with COVID-19, enrolled during active disease.

The rearrangement uses TRBV7-2 and TRBJ2-3, with D possibly matching TRBD1 (7 bases). Germline V gene lookup returns CDR1 SGHTA and CDR2 FQGNSA. The CDR3 spans 14 residues. V lost 6 bases to trimming and J lost 4 bases, with 14 bases between them. CDR3 loop: CASRPGGIADTQYF. The DNA of the CDR3 is TGTGCCAGCAGACCAGGGGGGATCGCAGATACGCAGTATTTT.

This clone was detected once. This sequence joins TRBV28 and TRBJ1-2, with 10 bases aligning to TRBD1. The CDR3 spans 13 residues. Germline V gene data show CDR1 as MDHEN and CDR2 as SYDVKM. Trimming removed 5 bases from V and 7 bases from J; junction bases left unmatched: 4. The CDR3 sequence: CASSPRDRGGYTF. In DNA, the CDR3 is TGTGCCAGCAGTCCCCGGGACAGGGGTGGCTACACCTTC.

DNA for the CDR3: TGTGCCAGCAGCCAAGATGGCGGCCCCTCTGGAAACACCATATATTTT. It yields the protein CASSQDGGPSGNTIYF. The chain has TRBV3-1 (or the pseudogene TRBV3-2) and TRBJ1-3; D not resolved. CDR1 and CDR2 from the germline V gene are LGHDT and YNNKEL (reference sequence). V was trimmed by 0 bases and J by 0 bases, leaving 9 bases between them. The CDR3 covers 16 residues.

CDR3 in amino acids: CASSLGLAGEKTQYF. In nucleotides, the CDR3 is TGTGCCAGCAGTCTGGGACTAGCGGGGGAAAAGACCCAGTACTTC. V gene TRBV11-2 combines with J gene TRBJ2-5, with 14 bases matching TRBD2. V gave up 6 bases and J gave up 6 bases; unmatched junction bases: 6. CDR1 SGHAT and CDR2 FQNNGV come from the germline V gene. The CDR3 extends over 15 amino acids.

The chain joins TRBV21-1 to TRBJ2-4; TRBD2 is the table's D call and was not checked against the DNA. TRBV21-1 is given as a pseudogene. The CDR3 runs 11 residues. CDR3 residues: CASSNLVTYYF. The CDR3 DNA reads TGTGCCAGCAGCAATTTGGTCACTTACTACTTC.

The gene calls are TRBV29-1 and TRBJ2-3; D not certain. V gave up 6 bases and J gave up 2 bases, with 12 bases separating them. Germline lookup yields CDR1 SQVTM and CDR2 ANQGSEA. The CDR3 loop spans 13 amino acids. CDR3 sequence: CSVSEVHTDTQYF. The DNA for the CDR3 is TGCAGCGTCTCCGAGGTGCACACAGATACGCAGTATTTT.

CDR3 coding DNA: TGCAGCGTTGTATCAGGGGCCGCGAACACCGGGGAGCTGTTTTTT. Translated, it gives CSVVSGAANTGELFF. The V call is TRBV29-1, the J call TRBJ2-2, with D tentatively TRBD1 (6 bases). The CDR3 spans 15 residues. Germline V lookup: CDR1 SQVTM, CDR2 ANQGSEA. Deletions cut 4 bases from V and 0 bases from J, with 12 bases between.

The chain recombines TRBV5-1 with TRBJ1-6; 8 nucleotides agree with TRBD1. Germline V CDR1 and CDR2: SGHRS, YFSETQ. Unmatched junction bases numbered 8, after V lost 5 bases and J lost 10 bases. The CDR3 length is 14 residues. The CDR3 nucleotides are TGCGCCAGCAGGCGAGACAGGGGTCGATCACCCCTCCACTTT. It yields the protein CASRRDRGRSPLHF.